These T cell receptor beta chains were read from a single sample in a study of control samples from healthy donors and cancer patients. Measured with immunoSEQ multiplex PCR; TCRdb has only the in-frame clones, and not every one. The sample shows approximately 170,000 clones, 90% to 95% of them seen only once. Material for sequencing was blood. These receptors all stem from a man aged 25 to 40 in good health. Each CDR3 is given with its conserved first and last residue. A D gene is named only where the DNA matches it firmly. Some rows mark clone size as missing; the rest say once, few, many or name a class of expanded clone.

j_call: TRBJ1-2
clone_size: .
d_call: .
v_call: TRBV9
cdr3_aa: CASSPSGNYGYTF
cdr3_nt: TGTGCCAGCAGCCCCTCTGGGAACTATGGCTACACCTTC

j_call: TRBJ1-2
clone_size: .
d_call: .
v_call: TRBV6-2/TRBV6-3
cdr3_aa: CASSYVGAYGYTF
cdr3_nt: TGTGCCAGCAGTTACGTCGGAGCCTATGGCTACACCTTC

j_call: TRBJ2-2
clone_size: .
d_call: TRBD2
v_call: TRBV7-9
cdr3_aa: CASSPGLAGGSGELFF
cdr3_nt: TGTGCCAGCAGCCCGGGACTAGCGGGAGGGTCCGGGGAGCTGTTTTTT

j_call: TRBJ2-7
clone_size: .
d_call: .
v_call: TRBV4-1
cdr3_aa: CASSQVTSTVEQYF
cdr3_nt: TGCGCCAGCAGCCAAGTGACAAGTACAGTCGAGCAGTACTTC

j_call: TRBJ1-5
clone_size: once
d_call: TRBD1
v_call: TRBV27
cdr3_aa: CASSPLPTGVGSNQPQHF
cdr3_nt: TGTGCCAGCAGTCCGCTCCCTACAGGGGTCGGTAGCAATCAGCCCCAGCATTTT

j_call: TRBJ1-2
clone_size: .
d_call: .
v_call: TRBV11-2
cdr3_aa: CASSSVPQGDYGYTF
cdr3_nt: TGTGCCAGCAGCTCAGTGCCACAGGGAGACTATGGCTACACCTTC

j_call: TRBJ1-4
clone_size: .
d_call: TRBD1
v_call: TRBV18
cdr3_aa: CASSPWDRGNEKLFF
cdr3_nt: TGTGCCAGCTCACCATGGGACAGGGGGAATGAAAAACTGTTTTTT

j_call: TRBJ1-2
clone_size: .
d_call: .
v_call: TRBV5-1
cdr3_aa: CASSLSGGSNYGYTF
cdr3_nt: TGCGCCAGCAGCTTGTCCGGGGGCAGTAACTATGGCTACACCTTC

j_call: TRBJ2-7
clone_size: .
d_call: .
v_call: TRBV6-5
cdr3_aa: CASRGTRLWEQYF
cdr3_nt: TGTGCCAGCAGGGGGACTCGGCTGTGGGAGCAGTACTTC

j_call: TRBJ1-2
clone_size: .
d_call: .
v_call: TRBV6-6
cdr3_aa: CASSYPTEGNYGYTF
cdr3_nt: TGTGCCAGCAGTTACCCCACCGAGGGTAACTATGGCTACACCTTC

j_call: TRBJ1-2
clone_size: .
d_call: TRBD1
v_call: TRBV9
cdr3_aa: CASSETDRNYGYTF
cdr3_nt: TGTGCCAGCAGCGAAACGGACAGGAACTATGGCTACACCTTC

j_call: TRBJ1-4
clone_size: .
d_call: .
v_call: TRBV5-5
cdr3_aa: CASSLAGHNFRATNEKLFF
cdr3_nt: TGTGCCAGCAGCTTGGCGGGACATAATTTTCGGGCAACTAATGAAAAACTGTTTTTT

j_call: TRBJ1-1
clone_size: .
d_call: .
v_call: TRBV5-1
cdr3_aa: CASSFEGRTEAFF
cdr3_nt: TGCGCCAGCAGCTTCGAGGGGCGCACTGAAGCTTTCTTT

j_call: TRBJ1-1
clone_size: .
d_call: .
v_call: TRBV4-3
cdr3_aa: CASSQDKVGSGSTEAFF
cdr3_nt: TGCGCCAGCAGCCAAGATAAGGTGGGCTCCGGGAGCACTGAAGCTTTCTTT

j_call: TRBJ2-1
clone_size: .
d_call: .
v_call: TRBV27
cdr3_aa: CASSLGPWGQGYNEQFF
cdr3_nt: TGTGCCAGCAGTTTAGGGCCCTGGGGGCAGGGCTACAATGAGCAGTTCTTC

j_call: TRBJ1-1
clone_size: .
d_call: TRBD1
v_call: TRBV3-1/TRBV3-2
cdr3_aa: CASQGGYTEAFF
cdr3_nt: TGTGCCAGCCAGGGGGGATACACTGAAGCTTTCTTT

j_call: TRBJ1-1
clone_size: .
d_call: .
v_call: TRBV30
cdr3_aa: CAWTPGGPGSNTEAFF
cdr3_nt: TGTGCCTGGACCCCGGGGGGTCCGGGTTCGAACACTGAAGCTTTCTTT

j_call: TRBJ1-3
clone_size: .
d_call: .
v_call: TRBV10-3
cdr3_aa: CAISGASLGNTIYF
cdr3_nt: TGTGCCATCAGTGGGGCCTCCTTGGGAAACACCATATATTTT